These 9 T cell receptor beta chains were all obtained from the same sample, sequenced in a study of T cell changes during pregnancy in multiple sclerosis. The assay was immunoSEQ multiplex PCR, and TCRdb's table has in-frame clones only and misses some. The sample holds about 70,000 clones, approximately 89% seen once. This sample comprised peripheral blood, obtained in the third trimester of pregnancy. The receptors were sampled from a female donor in good health, enrolled as a control in a pregnancy study.

This chain connects TRBV6-5 to TRBJ1-1; D is undetermined. Trimming removed 0 bases at V and 3 bases at J, with 8 bases between. The CDR3 spans 14 residues. CDR1 is MNHEY, CDR2 SVGAGI, per germline. The CDR3 spells CASSYSAGDTEAFF. CDR3 in DNA: TGTGCCAGCAGTTACTCAGCCGGAGACACTGAAGCTTTCTTT.

The chain has TRBV7-2 and TRBJ1-6; D remains unclear. Germline V lookup: CDR1 SGHTA, CDR2 FQGNSA. V lost 5 bases and J 4 bases, leaving 15 bases between the germline ends. CDR3 length equals 16 residues. CDR3 DNA: TGTGCCAGCAGCCGCCGGTCGCAGGCATATAATTCACCCCTCCACTTT. It yields the protein CASSRRSQAYNSPLHF.

This rearrangement joins TRBV14 to TRBJ1-3; D might be TRBD1 (5 bases). V lost 3 bases and J lost 2, with 8 bases in between. Germline V gene data show CDR1 as SGHDN and CDR2 as FVKESK. This CDR3 has 14 residues. CDR3 amino acids: CASSQVTAGNTIYF. The CDR3 coding sequence is TGTGCCAGCAGCCAGGTGACAGCTGGAAACACCATATATTTT.

J is TRBJ2-7 and V is TRBV18; 7 nucleotides agree with TRBD1. V shed 5 bases and J 1 base; nucleotides not matched to a gene: 5. Germline CDR1 reads KGHSH; CDR2 reads LQKENI. The CDR3 is made up of 14 amino acids. This CDR3 reads CASSTGTVSYEQYF. Written as DNA, the CDR3 is TGTGCCAGCTCAACCGGGACAGTTTCCTACGAGCAGTACTTC.

V and J are TRBV13 and TRBJ1-2, with 7 nucleotides matching TRBD1. Germline V lookup: CDR1 PRHDT, CDR2 FYEKMQ (reference sequence). The CDR3 spans 16 residues. With 5 bases clipped from V and 4 bases from J, the junction kept 13 bases outside the gene matches. CDR3 sequence: CASSEGAFNRGYGYTF. The CDR3 DNA reads TGTGCCAGCAGCGAGGGGGCCTTTAATCGTGGCTATGGCTACACCTTC.

This chain joins TRBV7-7 and TRBJ2-5; 8 bases agree with TRBD1. This CDR3 is 12 amino acids long. Germline CDR1 SSHAT, CDR2 FNYEAQ (reference sequence). CDR3 coding DNA: TGTGCTATAGACAGGGGCCAAGAGACCCAGTACTTC. As protein: CAIDRGQETQYF.

The chain employs TRBV29-1 and TRBJ2-7; 9 bases agree with TRBD1. After removal of 6 bases from V and 2 bases from J, the junction contained 2 bases not matched to a gene. There are 12 residues in the CDR3. Germline V gene data show CDR1 as SQVTM and CDR2 as ANQGSEA. CDR3 in amino acids: CSVGQGTYEQYF. DNA for the CDR3: TGCAGCGTCGGACAGGGGACCTACGAGCAGTACTTC.

This rearrangement joins TRBV19 to TRBJ1-1; possible D gene TRBD1, 6 bases. From germline, CDR1 is LNHDA and CDR2 SQIVND (reference sequence). The CDR3 runs to 14 residues. Trimming removed 3 bases from V and 0 bases from J, with 8 bases in between. The CDR3 here is CASSIGQMNTEAFF. The CDR3 nucleotides are TGTGCCAGTAGTATCGGACAGATGAACACTGAAGCTTTCTTT.

There are a few counts of this clone. The chain couples TRBV6-1 to TRBJ1-1; TRBD1 agrees at 8 bases. Looked up from germline, CDR1 is MNHNS and CDR2 is SASEGT. The CDR3 loop spans 14 amino acids. Trimming cost V 8 bases and J 1 base; bases outside gene matches: 6. CDR3 coding DNA: TGTGCCAGCTTAAACAGGGGGGGGAACACTGAAGCTTTCTTT. Translated, it gives CASLNRGGNTEAFF.